Below are 19 T cell receptor beta chains sequenced from a single sample in a study of blood T cell repertoires in COVID-19. Measured with immunoSEQ multiplex PCR; TCRdb has only the in-frame clones, and not every one. The table includes 95,000 to 150,000 clones, just under 80% detected once. Specimen: peripheral blood. These receptors all stem from a man aged 55 to 70 with active or convalescent COVID-19.

The rearrangement links TRBV7-9 to TRBJ1-5; D is ambiguous. The ends were cut back, 3 bases at V and 3 bases at J, with 6 bases in the middle. Germline V gene data show CDR1 as SEHNR and CDR2 as FQNEAQ (reference sequence). CDR3 size: 13 residues. DNA of the CDR3: TGTGCCAGCAGCTTCAGTTTCAATCAGCCCCAGCATTTT. Its protein product is CASSFSFNQPQHF.

The rearrangement uses TRBV20-1 and TRBJ2-3, with 14 bases identical to TRBD2. CDR1 is DFQATT and CDR2 is SNEGSKA in the germline V gene (reference sequence). The V segment lost 3 bases and the J segment 4 bases; nucleotides outside the gene matches: 9. The length of the CDR3 is 17 residues. The DNA of the CDR3 is TGCAGTGCTAGTCACTCGACTAGCGGGAGGGCCGCAGATACGCAGTATTTT. Its translation is CSASHSTSGRAADTQYF.

The chain employs TRBV5-1 and TRBJ2-7, with 7 bases identical to TRBD1. The V and J ends lost 4 bases and 5 bases, in that order; junction bases with no gene match: 9. Germline assignment: CDR1 SGHRS and CDR2 YFSETQ. The CDR3 length is 14 residues. The CDR3 is CASSPGQYRDEQYF. In DNA form, the CDR3 reads TGCGCCAGCAGCCCGGGACAGTATCGCGACGAGCAGTACTTC. The variable domain in full, completed from reference TRBV5-1 and TRBJ2-7, reads KAGVTQTPRYLIKTRGQQVTLSCSPISGHRSVSWYQQTPGQGLQFLFEYFSETQRNKGNFPGRFSGRQFSNSRSEMNVSTLELGDSALYLCASSPGQYRDEQYFGPGTRLTVT.

The V and J genes are TRBV18 and TRBJ2-3; 9 nucleotides align to TRBD1. Looked up from germline, CDR1 is KGHSH and CDR2 is LQKENI. This CDR3 is built from 14 residues. With V trimmed by 5 bases and J by 3 bases, 3 bases remained unmatched. The CDR3 region is CASSSGQGTDTQYF. The CDR3 nucleotides read TGTGCCAGCTCATCGGGACAGGGAACAGATACGCAGTATTTT.

V usage is TRBV18 and J usage is TRBJ2-7; 8 bases match TRBD2. With 2 bases clipped from V and 6 bases from J, the junction kept 12 bases outside the gene matches. This CDR3 is built from 16 residues. Germline assignment: CDR1 KGHSH and CDR2 LQKENI. The CDR3 here is CASSPEFSGLGVEQYF. CDR3 bases: TGTGCCAGCTCACCAGAGTTTTCGGGACTAGGCGTCGAGCAGTACTTC.

A few counts support this clone. V and J are TRBV5-1 and TRBJ2-3; 9 bases agree with TRBD2. The CDR3 runs 20 residues. Trimming cost V 3 bases and J 0 bases; bases outside gene matches: 17. Germline CDR1 SGHRS, CDR2 YFSETQ. CDR3 region: CASSSAYRREGGSSTDTQYF. DNA for the CDR3: TGCGCCAGCAGCTCCGCTTACCGGCGGGAGGGAGGGTCTAGCACAGATACGCAGTATTTT.

The rearrangement joins TRBV4-1 to TRBJ1-5; D is undetermined. CDR3 size: 16 residues. Germline V gives CDR1 MGHRA, CDR2 YSYEKL. Trimming removed 4 bases from V and 1 base from J, with 14 bases in between. The CDR3 loop reads CASSRGRTGSNQPQHF. The CDR3 DNA reads as TGCGCCAGCAGCCGCGGACGGACGGGGAGCAATCAGCCCCAGCATTTT.

The chain is built from TRBV7-6 and TRBJ1-2; D possibly corresponds to TRBD1 (6 bases). V dropped 1 base and J dropped 8 bases, with 20 bases sitting between them. The CDR3 consists of 16 residues. The germline CDR1 and CDR2 sequences are SGHVS and FNYEAQ. CDR3 DNA: TGTGCCAGCAGCTTAGAACCCGACGGGGGGCTAGGGGGCTACACCTTC. It codes for CASSLEPDGGLGGYTF.

This rearrangement joins TRBV9 to TRBJ2-3, with TRBD2 matching over 11 bases. V lost 0 bases, J lost 5 bases, and 5 bases stayed unmatched. The length of the CDR3 is 16 residues. Germline CDR1 and CDR2: SGDLS and YYNGEE. The CDR3 is CASSVDALAGGDTQYF. CDR3 nucleotides: TGTGCCAGCAGCGTAGACGCGCTAGCGGGAGGAGATACGCAGTATTTT.

V and J are TRBV21-1 and TRBJ2-6; whether TRBD1, the table's D call, matches the DNA was not checked. TRBV21-1 represents a pseudogene. The CDR3 contains 19 residues. CDR3 in DNA: TGTGCCAGCAGCAAGGCCGGGACAGGGTCTAATTCTGGGGCCAACGTCCTGACTTTC. Protein: CASSKAGTGSNSGANVLTF.

CDR3 DNA sequence: TGTGCCAGCAGTTTACGGCAGGCGAACACTGAAGCTTTCTTT. Its translation: CASSLRQANTEAFF. The V call is TRBV27, the J call TRBJ1-1; D gene ambiguous. Between the trimmed V and J ends, which lost 2 bases and 1 base, there was a span of 8 bases. This CDR3 is 14 amino acids long. CDR1 MNHEY and CDR2 SMNVEV come from the germline V gene (reference sequence).

CDR3 protein: CASNFAGTGGGEQYF. The DNA for the CDR3 is TGTGCCAGCAATTTCGCCGGGACAGGGGGCGGCGAGCAGTACTTC. V gene TRBV2 combines with J gene TRBJ2-7; 12 bases line up with TRBD1. V lost 7 bases to trimming and J lost 6 bases; unmatched junction nucleotides: 10. This CDR3 is built from 15 residues. Germline V lookup: CDR1 SNHLY, CDR2 FYNNEI. Looking up the rest from reference TRBV2 and TRBJ2-7 gives the full variable domain: EPEVTQTPSHQVTQMGQEVILRCVPISNHLYFYWYRQILGQKVEFLVSFYNNEISEKSEIFDDQFSVERPDGSNFTLKIRSTKLEDSAMYFCASNFAGTGGGEQYFGPGTRLTVT.

J is TRBJ2-3 and V is TRBV4-3; TRBD2 matches at 9 bases. J lost 1 base, V lost 1 base, and 6 bases had no gene match. This CDR3 contains 17 residues. The germline V gene has CDR1 LGHNA and CDR2 YSLEER. CDR3 nucleotide sequence: TGCGCCAGCAGCCAAGGTCGGACTAGCGACCGCACAGATACGCAGTATTTT. Its protein is CASSQGRTSDRTDTQYF.

The rearrangement links TRBV18 to TRBJ2-1; TRBD1 matches 11 bases. Germline CDR1 and CDR2: KGHSH and LQKENI. CDR3 size: 14 residues. V shed 3 bases, J shed 5 bases, and the junction held 0 bases outside the gene matches. The CDR3 protein is CASSPGQGDNEQFF. The CDR3 DNA sequence: TGTGCCAGCTCACCGGGACAGGGGGACAATGAGCAGTTCTTC.

This chain links TRBV19 with TRBJ1-6; 8 bases map to TRBD1. The CDR3 covers 15 residues. CDR1 and CDR2 (germline): LNHDA, SQIVND (reference sequence). V was clipped by 3 bases and J by 10 bases; unmatched bases: 8. CDR3 protein: CASSIGGQGRSPLHF. The CDR3 bases are TGTGCCAGTAGTATTGGTGGACAGGGACGGTCACCCCTCCACTTT.

The V gene is TRBV7-9, the J gene TRBJ1-4; 8 nucleotides align to TRBD1. Germline values: CDR1 SEHNR, CDR2 FQNEAQ (reference sequence). Trimming at V came to 2 bases and at J to 6 bases, leaving 2 bases not matched to a gene. CDR3 size: 14 residues. The CDR3: CASSLPGGHEKLFF. Written as DNA, the CDR3 is TGTGCCAGCAGCTTACCAGGGGGCCATGAAAAACTGTTTTTT.

The genes are TRBV5-1 and TRBJ2-5; a possible D gene is TRBD2 (6 bases). The ends were cut back, 0 bases at V and 4 bases at J, with 13 bases in the middle. This CDR3 has 15 residues. Germline-derived CDR1 and CDR2 are SGHRS and YFSETQ. The CDR3 nucleotides read TGCGCCAGCAGCTTGGAGGGACTGGCAAGAGAGACCCAGTACTTC. As protein: CASSLEGLARETQYF.

The chain employs TRBV19 and TRBJ1-1, with 10 nucleotides matching TRBD1. Germline CDR1 and CDR2: LNHDA and SQIVND (reference sequence). The CDR3 has 18 residues. With 4 bases clipped from V and 2 bases from J, the junction kept 13 bases outside the gene matches. CDR3 region: CASSRKPPGQGINTEAFF. The CDR3 region has the DNA TGTGCCAGTAGTAGAAAACCCCCGGGACAGGGGATTAACACTGAAGCTTTCTTT.

The V gene is TRBV7-6, the J gene TRBJ2-1, with TRBD1 matching 8 bases. Losses at the gene ends were 2 bases for V and 7 bases for J; bases not matched to a gene: 7. The CDR3 length is 15 residues. Germline values: CDR1 SGHVS, CDR2 FNYEAQ. CDR3 coding DNA: TGTGCCAGCAGCTTAATCGCAGGGGGCTATAATGAGCAGTTCTTC. Translation gives CASSLIAGGYNEQFF.